These 21 T cell receptor beta chains came from one sample sequenced in a study of shared clonotypes between healthy human individuals. TCRdb keeps only in-frame clones here, not all; method: immunoSEQ multiplex PCR. This table holds over 1.4 million clones, around 97% found once. The sequenced sample was naive CD4+ T cells sorted from blood. Stated subset: CD45RA+ positively selected. Receptors originate from a man aged 25-40 years in good health.

V gene TRBV6-6 combines with J gene TRBJ2-7; 7 bases line up with TRBD2. There are 15 residues in the CDR3. V shed 4 bases and J 2 bases; nucleotides not matched to a gene: 8. Per germline, CDR1 MNHNY and CDR2 SVGAGI (reference sequence). CDR3 sequence reads: CASSSPGLKTYEQYF. CDR3 DNA sequence: TGTGCCAGCAGTTCCCCGGGACTAAAGACCTACGAGCAGTACTTC.

The chain has TRBV7-2 and TRBJ2-5, with D maybe TRBD1 (5 bases). Germline V lookup: CDR1 SGHTA, CDR2 FQGNSA. V shed 5 bases and J shed 2 bases, with 15 bases lying between them. CDR3 length equals 15 residues. For the CDR3, the DNA is TGTGCCAGCAGCCCAGACCAGGGATGGCAAGAGACCCAGTACTTC. Protein sequence: CASSPDQGWQETQYF.

This clone was seen a single time. In the same sample, other DNA sequences code for this CDR3. The rearrangement uses TRBV7-9 and TRBJ2-1, with 9 bases lining up with TRBD2. After removal of 2 bases from V and 7 bases from J, the junction contained 6 bases not matched to a gene. Per the germline V gene, CDR1 is SEHNR and CDR2 is FQNEAQ (reference sequence). The CDR3 extends over 15 amino acids. The CDR3: CASSLRLAGVNEQFF. The DNA of the CDR3 is TGTGCCAGCAGCTTAAGATTAGCGGGAGTTAATGAGCAGTTCTTC.

CDR3: CATSRAGLPYEQYF. The CDR3 bases are TGTGCCACCAGCAGAGCGGGACTACCGTACGAGCAGTACTTC. The chain is built from TRBV15 and TRBJ2-7; 7 bases align to TRBD2. V shed 1 base and J 4 bases; nucleotides not matched to a gene: 4. The germline gives CDR1 LNHNV, CDR2 YYDKDF (reference sequence). The CDR3 runs 14 residues.

This clone was counted a single time. This rearrangement joins TRBV28 to TRBJ2-7; 10 nucleotides agree with TRBD1. The CDR3 is made up of 15 amino acids. The germline V gene encodes CDR1 MDHEN and CDR2 SYDVKM. V was clipped by 3 bases and J by 2 bases; unmatched bases: 4. CDR3 nucleotides: TGTGCCAGCAGTTTCCCCGGGACAGGGGCCTACGAGCAGTACTTC. It specifies CASSFPGTGAYEQYF.

The V call is TRBV29-1, the J call TRBJ1-2, with D possibly being TRBD1 (5 bases). Germline V lookup: CDR1 SQVTM, CDR2 ANQGSEA. CDR3 length equals 11 residues. Trimming stripped 1 base from V and 7 bases from J, with 7 bases between. Written as DNA, the CDR3 is TGCAGCGTTGAAGGGGGCTCTGGCTACACCTTC. It encodes CSVEGGSGYTF.

The CDR3 sequence is CASSYSSSYEQFF. CDR3 sequence (DNA): TGTGCCAGCAGTTACTCCTCTAGCTATGAGCAGTTCTTC. The chain is built from TRBV6-6 and TRBJ2-1, with TRBD2 as a possible D gene (5 bases). CDR1 and CDR2 from the germline V gene are MNHNY and SVGAGI (reference sequence). The CDR3 contains 13 residues. V shed 0 bases and J shed 8 bases, with 8 bases lying between them.

The chain combines TRBV5-6 with TRBJ1-1; D gene unclear. The V end lost 4 bases, the J end lost 5 bases, and 15 bases lay between the germline ends. Germline loops: CDR1 SGHDT, CDR2 YYEEEE. This CDR3 contains 14 residues. The CDR3 loop is CASSPSLRRTEAFF. The DNA for the CDR3 is TGTGCCAGCAGCCCGAGTTTGAGGCGTACTGAAGCTTTCTTT.

The chain links TRBV5-5 to TRBJ2-7; D remains unclear. This CDR3 has 15 residues. CDR1 SGHKS and CDR2 YYEKEE come from the germline V gene (reference sequence). With 3 bases removed from V and 2 bases from J, the gap between germline ends came to 15 bases. CDR3 DNA sequence: TGTGCCAGCAGCTCCCAACTCGGTTTACCCTACGAGCAGTACTTC. This translates into CASSSQLGLPYEQYF.

This clone is a singleton in its sample. The CDR3 protein is CASSLPVSNNEQFF. For the CDR3, the DNA is TGTGCCAGCAGTTTACCGGTCAGCAACAATGAGCAGTTCTTC. The J gene is TRBJ2-1, the V gene TRBV28, with D hard to call. The CDR3 has 14 amino acids. Trimming shortened V by 2 bases and J by 5 bases, and 10 bases separated the two germline ends. From germline, CDR1 is MDHEN and CDR2 SYDVKM.

This chain joins TRBV7-2 and TRBJ2-1; 9 bases match TRBD2. Looked up from germline, CDR1 is SGHTA and CDR2 is FQGNSA. Unmatched junction bases numbered 7, after V lost 1 base and J lost 9 bases. This CDR3 comprises 15 residues. The CDR3 here is CASSLGASGKSEQFF. CDR3 bases: TGTGCCAGCAGCTTAGGGGCTAGCGGGAAATCTGAGCAGTTCTTC.

DNA of the CDR3: TGCAGCGGACGGCGCTCAGATACGCAGTATTTT. Amino acids: CSGRRSDTQYF. The gene calls are TRBV29-1 and TRBJ2-3; D is unresolved. Trimming took 7 bases from V and 4 from J, leaving 9 bases between them. Looked up from germline, CDR1 is SQVTM and CDR2 is ANQGSEA. CDR3 size: 11 residues.

The chain joins TRBV9 to TRBJ2-2; D uncertain. The CDR3 extends over 14 amino acids. Germline V gives CDR1 SGDLS, CDR2 YYNGEE. V lost 2 bases, J lost 8 bases, and 13 bases lay in between. The CDR3 loop is CASSVSTVTGELFF. CDR3 nucleotide sequence: TGTGCCAGCAGCGTTTCAACGGTAACGGGGGAGCTGTTTTTT.

The V gene is TRBV5-4, the J gene TRBJ2-7, with D unclear. The CDR3 runs 13 residues. Germline V gene lookup returns CDR1 SGHNT and CDR2 YYREEE (reference sequence). The V end lost 2 bases, the J end lost 5 bases, and 11 bases lay between the germline ends. The DNA of the CDR3 is TGTGCCAGCAGCTTACCCAACAAAGACGAGCAGTACTTC. Its protein is CASSLPNKDEQYF. Variable domain in full (rest from reference TRBV5-4 and TRBJ2-7): ETGVTQSPTHLIKTRGQQVTLRCSSQSGHNTVSWYQQALGQGPQFIFQYYREEENGRGNFPPRFSGLQFPNYSSELNVNALELDDSALYLCASSLPNKDEQYFGPGTRLTVT.

The chain employs TRBV29-1 and TRBJ2-3; 10 nucleotides match TRBD2. This CDR3 is 15 amino acids long. The V gene's germline CDR1 is SQVTM and CDR2 ANQGSEA. V lost 4 bases and J lost 5; bases outside the gene matches: 9. The CDR3 DNA reads TGCAGCGTTGGTACCCTAGCGGGAGCGGTAGATACGCAGTATTTT. Translating gives CSVGTLAGAVDTQYF.

This clone was seen a single time. The V and J genes are TRBV5-1 and TRBJ1-2; D remains ambiguous. The V end was cut by 4 bases, the J end by 8 bases, with 15 bases between. This CDR3 has 13 amino acids. CDR1 SGHRS and CDR2 YFSETQ come from the germline V gene. CDR3 DNA sequence: TGCGCCAGCAGCCGGGATTCCAAGGGAGGCTACACCTTC. This encodes CASSRDSKGGYTF.

This chain uses TRBV27 with TRBJ2-7; 7 bases are a match to TRBD1. Germline V gene sequence: CDR1 MNHEY, CDR2 SMNVEV (reference sequence). The CDR3 is 15 residues long. The V segment lost 5 bases and the J segment 3 bases; nucleotides outside the gene matches: 10. CDR3 protein: CASSLSWTGGYEQYF. The CDR3 nucleotides are TGTGCCAGCAGTCTCTCATGGACAGGAGGCTACGAGCAGTACTTC.

The V gene is TRBV11-2, the J gene TRBJ2-2; 9 bases align to TRBD1. J lost 9 bases, V lost 8 bases, and 13 bases had no gene match. The CDR3 length is 15 residues. Germline assignment: CDR1 SGHAT and CDR2 FQNNGV. CDR3 nucleotides: TGTGCCAGCGTAACCGGGACAGGGTGGTTACGGGAGCTGTTTTTT. Its translation is CASVTGTGWLRELFF.

V usage is TRBV16 and J usage is TRBJ1-1; D perhaps matches TRBD1 (5 bases). There are 14 residues in the CDR3. The ends were cut back, 2 bases at V and 4 bases at J, with 11 bases in the middle. In germline, CDR1 is KGHSY, CDR2 FQNENV. For the CDR3, the DNA is TGTGCCAGCAGCCAAATACAGGCAGTCACTGAAGCTTTCTTT. Residues: CASSQIQAVTEAFF.

The chain couples TRBV4-1 to TRBJ2-3, with 10 bases that match TRBD1. CDR3 length: 19 residues. Germline V gene lookup returns CDR1 MGHRA and CDR2 YSYEKL. After removal of 0 bases from V and 3 bases from J, the junction contained 12 bases not matched to a gene. The CDR3 is CASSQERGQGFQITDTQYF. CDR3 sequence (DNA): TGCGCCAGCAGCCAAGAAAGGGGACAGGGGTTCCAGATAACAGATACGCAGTATTTT.

The CDR3 loop reads CASSPTMLTSTDTQYF. The CDR3 DNA reads TGTGCCAGCAGTCCGACTATGCTGACTAGCACAGATACGCAGTATTTT. The chain employs TRBV7-3 and TRBJ2-3, with TRBD2 as a possible D gene (5 bases). The CDR3 runs 16 residues. Germline V gene lookup returns CDR1 SGHTA and CDR2 FQGTGA. V was clipped by 6 bases and J by 0 bases, with 16 bases between them. The full variable domain, in which reference TRBV7-3 and TRBJ2-3 provide the parts outside the CDR3, is GAGVSQTPSNKVTEKGKYVELRCDPISGHTALYWYRQSLGQGPEFLIYFQGTGAADDSGLPNDRFFAVRPEGSVSTLKIQRTERGDSAVYLCASSPTMLTSTDTQYFGPGTRLTVL.